Following are 8 T cell receptor beta chains from one sample sequenced in a study of T cell repertoires in cytomegalovirus infection (dated by TCRdb to about 2019). Instrument used: Illumina HiSeq 1500. The public reads were run again by TCRdb, first through fastp at Q25 and then through MiXCR, and only productive beta chains were kept. Each CDR3 protein gets just one entry, which takes the most common genes and DNA from the rows behind it. For this sample there are hundreds of thousands of distinct CDR3 sequences; 32% appear just once. Approximately 13% of the sample comes from the top ten. Their antigens are not known. The sample's treatment or condition label is to be understood as: in vitro stimulation with specific CMV peptide epitopes to enrich CMV-specific T cells. The sequencing used cultured CD8+ T cells from PBMCs, collected from culture after CMV antigen stimulation. The receptors shown here come from a human donor in good health (CMV status not recorded). Some clones in this sample may be carry-over from other donors' samples.

This clonotype was seen repeatedly, ten times or more. The J gene is TRBJ1-5, the V gene TRBV7-2; D remains unclear. CDR3 length: 13 amino acids. CDR1 SGHTA and CDR2 FQGNSA come from the germline V gene. The V end lost 4 bases, the J end lost 2 bases, and 6 bases lay between the germline ends. The CDR3 spells CASSSWGNQPQHF. The CDR3 DNA sequence: TGTGCCAGCAGCTCTTGGGGCAATCAGCCCCAGCATTTT.

This chain joins TRBV4-2 and TRBJ2-7; D not certain. V gave up 3 bases and J gave up 7 bases, with 13 bases separating them. The CDR3 is 13 amino acids. Germline V lookup: CDR1 LGHNA, CDR2 YNFKEQ. The CDR3 nucleotides read TGTGCCAGCAGCCAGGCCTTCCCGGAAGAGCAGTACTTC. It yields the protein CASSQAFPEEQYF.

The CDR3 DNA follows: TGTGCCAGCAGAGGCGGGGGGGCCGTAGAGACCCAGTACTTC. Residues: CASRGGGAVETQYF. The J gene is TRBJ2-5, the V gene TRBV6-6, with 9 bases fitting TRBD2. V trimming: 6 bases; J trimming: 4 bases; junction bases outside the gene matches: 6. The CDR3 sequence is 14 residues long. Germline V gene lookup returns CDR1 MNHNY and CDR2 SVGAGI (reference sequence).

Comment on this clonotype: A much larger clone lies a single base off, so this may be a read error. The chain recombines TRBV7-4 with TRBJ2-5, with D possibly TRBD1 on 5 matching bases. The V gene lost 5 bases and the J gene lost 5 bases, with 15 bases spanning the gap. The germline gives CDR1 SGHVT, CDR2 SQSDAQ. The CDR3 runs to 14 residues. The DNA for the CDR3 is TGTGCCAGCAGCCCGGAGAGACAGATGGAGACCCAGTACTTC. This gives the protein CASSPERQMETQYF. Combining the CDR3 with reference TRBV7-4 and TRBJ2-5 gives the whole variable domain GAGVSQSPRYKVAKRGRDVALRCDSISGHVTLYWYRQTLGQGSEVLTYSQSDAQRDKSGRPSGRFSAERPERSVSTLKIQRTEQGDSAVYLCASSPERQMETQYFGPGTRLLVL.

This chain connects TRBV7-9 to TRBJ1-2; 7 bases line up with TRBD1. CDR1 and CDR2 (germline): SEHNR, FQNEAQ (reference sequence). The CDR3 has 14 residues. J gave up 3 bases and V 6 bases, and 7 bases lay outside the gene matches. CDR3 bases: TGTGCCAGCAGACCTCCGGGACAGCACTATGGCTACACCTTC. It encodes CASRPPGQHYGYTF.

This clonotype was recorded a few times. The chain employs TRBV3-1 and TRBJ2-5, with TRBD2 identical over 7 bases. V was pared by 4 bases and J by 4 bases, with 12 bases of the junction left unmatched. The CDR3 sequence is 16 residues long. The germline V gene has CDR1 LGHDT and CDR2 YNNKEL (reference sequence). CDR3 sequence (DNA): TGTGCCAGCAGCCGGGCGTGGGCTAGCGGTGGAGAGACCCAGTACTTC. It is translated as CASSRAWASGGETQYF.

The rearrangement uses TRBV7-6 and TRBJ1-5; a possible D gene is TRBD1 (5 bases). The germline V and J ends were trimmed by 5 bases and 0 bases, with 17 bases remaining between them. Germline-derived CDR1 and CDR2 are SGHVS and FNYEAQ. CDR3 length equals 17 residues. The CDR3 is CASSPRAWVYSNQPQHF. The CDR3 coding sequence is TGTGCCAGCAGCCCCAGGGCTTGGGTTTATAGCAATCAGCCCCAGCATTTT.

This rearrangement joins TRBV15 to TRBJ2-7; D is undetermined. V was cut by 3 bases and J by 2 bases, with 5 bases left in between. Germline V gene lookup returns CDR1 LNHNV and CDR2 YYDKDF (reference sequence). The CDR3 spans 12 residues. The CDR3 sequence is CATSSSTYEQYF. Written as DNA, the CDR3 is TGTGCCACCAGCAGCAGTACCTACGAGCAGTACTTC.